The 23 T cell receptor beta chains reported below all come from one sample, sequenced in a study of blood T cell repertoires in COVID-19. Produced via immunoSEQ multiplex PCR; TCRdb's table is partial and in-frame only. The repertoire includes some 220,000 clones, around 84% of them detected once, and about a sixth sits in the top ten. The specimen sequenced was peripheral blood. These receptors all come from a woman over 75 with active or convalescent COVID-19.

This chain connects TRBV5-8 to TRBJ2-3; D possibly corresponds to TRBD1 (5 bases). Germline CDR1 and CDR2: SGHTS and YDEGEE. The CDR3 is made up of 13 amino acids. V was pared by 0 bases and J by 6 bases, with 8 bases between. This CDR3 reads CASSLAAGDTQYF. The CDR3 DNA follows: TGTGCCAGCAGCTTGGCTGCAGGGGATACGCAGTATTTT.

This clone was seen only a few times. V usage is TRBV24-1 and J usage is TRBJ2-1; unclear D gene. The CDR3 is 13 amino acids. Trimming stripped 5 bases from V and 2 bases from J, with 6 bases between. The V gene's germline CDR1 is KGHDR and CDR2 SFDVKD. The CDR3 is CATSGGTYNEQFF. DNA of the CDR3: TGTGCCACCAGTGGAGGTACCTACAATGAGCAGTTCTTC.

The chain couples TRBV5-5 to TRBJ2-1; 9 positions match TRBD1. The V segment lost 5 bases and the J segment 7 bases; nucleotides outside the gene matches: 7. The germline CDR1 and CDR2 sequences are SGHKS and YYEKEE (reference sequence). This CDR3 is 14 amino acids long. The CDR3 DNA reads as TGTGCCAGCAGAAGGGGACAGGGCGAAAATGAGCAGTTCTTC. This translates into CASRRGQGENEQFF.

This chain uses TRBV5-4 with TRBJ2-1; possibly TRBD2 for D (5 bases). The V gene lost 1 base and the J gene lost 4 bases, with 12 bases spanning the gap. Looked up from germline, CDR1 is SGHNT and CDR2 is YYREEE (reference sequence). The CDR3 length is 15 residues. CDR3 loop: CASSLSLADYNEQFF. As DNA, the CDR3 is TGTGCCAGCAGCTTGAGTCTAGCTGATTACAATGAGCAGTTCTTC.

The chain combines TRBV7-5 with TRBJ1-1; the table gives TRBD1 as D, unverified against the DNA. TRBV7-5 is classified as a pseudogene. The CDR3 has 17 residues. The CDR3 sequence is CARSLGQGKGMDTEAFF. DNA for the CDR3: TGTGCCAGAAGCTTAGGACAGGGTAAAGGTATGGACACTGAAGCTTTCTTT.

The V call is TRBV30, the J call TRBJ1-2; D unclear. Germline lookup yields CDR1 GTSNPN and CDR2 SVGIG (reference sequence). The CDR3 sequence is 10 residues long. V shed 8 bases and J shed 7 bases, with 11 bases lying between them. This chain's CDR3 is CASRYIGYTF. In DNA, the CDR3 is TGTGCCAGCCGATATATTGGCTACACCTTC.

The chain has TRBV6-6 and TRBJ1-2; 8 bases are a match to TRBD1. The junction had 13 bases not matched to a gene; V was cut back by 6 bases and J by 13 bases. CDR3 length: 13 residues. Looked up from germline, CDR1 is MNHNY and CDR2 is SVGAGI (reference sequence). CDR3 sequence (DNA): TGTGCCAGCAGCCCTACCTCGACAGGGGTGGCCACCTTC. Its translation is CASSPTSTGVATF.

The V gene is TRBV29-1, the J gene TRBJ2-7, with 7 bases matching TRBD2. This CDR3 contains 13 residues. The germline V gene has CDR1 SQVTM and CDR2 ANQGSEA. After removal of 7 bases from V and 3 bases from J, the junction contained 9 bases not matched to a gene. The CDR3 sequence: CSGSPAGSYEQYF. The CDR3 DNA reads TGCAGCGGATCCCCAGCGGGGAGCTACGAGCAGTACTTC.

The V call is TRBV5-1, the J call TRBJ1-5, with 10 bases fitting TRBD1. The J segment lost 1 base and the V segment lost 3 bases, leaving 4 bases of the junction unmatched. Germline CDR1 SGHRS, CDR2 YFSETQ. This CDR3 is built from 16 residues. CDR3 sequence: CASSWGGQGSNQPQHF. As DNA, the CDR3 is TGCGCCAGCAGCTGGGGGGGACAGGGGAGCAATCAGCCCCAGCATTTT.

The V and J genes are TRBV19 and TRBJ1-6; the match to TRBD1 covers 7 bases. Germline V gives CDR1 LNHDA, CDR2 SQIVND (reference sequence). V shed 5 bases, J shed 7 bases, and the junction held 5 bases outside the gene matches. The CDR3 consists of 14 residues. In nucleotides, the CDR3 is TGTGCCAGTAGTGTCGACAGGGCCAATTCACCCCTCCACTTT. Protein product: CASSVDRANSPLHF. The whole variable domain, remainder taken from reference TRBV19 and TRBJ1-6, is DGGITQSPKYLFRKEGQNVTLSCEQNLNHDAMYWYRQDPGQGLRLIYYSQIVNDFQKGDIAEGYSVSREKKESFPLTVTSAQKNPTAFYLCASSVDRANSPLHFGNGTRLTVT.

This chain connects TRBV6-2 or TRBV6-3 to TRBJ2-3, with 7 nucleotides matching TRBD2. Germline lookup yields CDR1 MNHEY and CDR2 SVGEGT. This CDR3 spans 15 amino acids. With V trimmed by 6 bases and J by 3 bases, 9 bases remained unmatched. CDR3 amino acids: CASSLAGLGTDTQYF. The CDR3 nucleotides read TGTGCCAGCAGCTTAGCGGGCCTGGGTACAGATACGCAGTATTTT.

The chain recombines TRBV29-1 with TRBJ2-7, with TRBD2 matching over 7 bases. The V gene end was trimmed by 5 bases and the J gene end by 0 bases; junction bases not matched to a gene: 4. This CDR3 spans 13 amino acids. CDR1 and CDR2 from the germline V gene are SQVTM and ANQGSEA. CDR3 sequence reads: CSVRRGNSYEQYF. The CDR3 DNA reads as TGCAGCGTTAGGCGGGGGAACTCCTACGAGCAGTACTTC.

Written as DNA, the CDR3 is TGTGCCAGCAGCTTAGTCACTAGACAAGAGACCCAGTACTTC. This translates into CASSLVTRQETQYF. This chain uses TRBV11-2 with TRBJ2-5; weak D call: TRBD2 (5 bases). This CDR3 region has 14 residues. Germline CDR1 is SGHAT and CDR2 is FQNNGV. Trimming left V 1 base short and J 2 bases short, with 8 bases between.

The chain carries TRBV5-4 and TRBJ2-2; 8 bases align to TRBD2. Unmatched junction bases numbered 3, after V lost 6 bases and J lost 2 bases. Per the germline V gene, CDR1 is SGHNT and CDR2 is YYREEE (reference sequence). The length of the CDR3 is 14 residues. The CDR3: CASISGSNTGELFF. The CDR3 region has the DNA TGTGCCAGCATCAGCGGGAGCAACACCGGGGAGCTGTTTTTT.

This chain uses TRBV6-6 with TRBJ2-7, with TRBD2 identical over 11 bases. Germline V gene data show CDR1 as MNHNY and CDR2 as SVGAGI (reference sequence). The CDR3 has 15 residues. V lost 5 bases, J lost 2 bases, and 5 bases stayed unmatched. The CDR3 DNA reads TGTGCCAGCAGTAGGGGACTAGCGGATACCTACGAGCAGTACTTC. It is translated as CASSRGLADTYEQYF.

The CDR3 is CSASFLAGGPVDTQYF. DNA of the CDR3: TGCAGTGCTAGTTTCCTAGCGGGGGGGCCCGTAGATACGCAGTATTTT. V gene TRBV20-1 combines with J gene TRBJ2-3; 12 positions agree with TRBD2. This CDR3 spans 16 amino acids. V was pared by 3 bases and J by 5 bases, with 9 bases of the junction left unmatched. Germline CDR1 DFQATT, CDR2 SNEGSKA (reference sequence).

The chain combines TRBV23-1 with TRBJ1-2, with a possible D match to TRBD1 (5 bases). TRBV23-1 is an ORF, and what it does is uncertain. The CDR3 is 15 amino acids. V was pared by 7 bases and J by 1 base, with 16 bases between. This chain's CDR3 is CASTRGTSHNYGYTF. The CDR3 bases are TGCGCCAGCACCCGGGGGACTTCCCATAACTATGGCTACACCTTC.

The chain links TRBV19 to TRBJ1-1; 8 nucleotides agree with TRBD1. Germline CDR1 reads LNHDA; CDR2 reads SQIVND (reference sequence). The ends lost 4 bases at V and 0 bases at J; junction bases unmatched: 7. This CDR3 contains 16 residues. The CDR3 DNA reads TGTGCCAGTAGTACCATTCGACAGGGGTTGAACACTGAAGCTTTCTTT. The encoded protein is CASSTIRQGLNTEAFF.

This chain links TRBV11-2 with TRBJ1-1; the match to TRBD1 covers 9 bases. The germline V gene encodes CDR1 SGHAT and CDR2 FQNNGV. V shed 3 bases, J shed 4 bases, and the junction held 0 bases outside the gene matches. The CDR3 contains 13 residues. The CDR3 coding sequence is TGTGCCAGCAGCTTGGACAGGGGCACTGAAGCTTTCTTT. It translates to CASSLDRGTEAFF. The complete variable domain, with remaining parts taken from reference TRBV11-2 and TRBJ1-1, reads EAGVAQSPRYKIIEKRQSVAFWCNPISGHATLYWYQQILGQGPKLLIQFQNNGVVDDSQLPKDRFSAERLKGVDSTLKIQPAKLEDSAVYLCASSLDRGTEAFFGQGTRLTVV.

The CDR3 DNA reads TGTGCCAGCAGCTCCATTTTCGGAGGGAAGCCCTACGAGCAGTACTTC. Protein: CASSSIFGGKPYEQYF. The chain links TRBV7-8 to TRBJ2-7; possibly TRBD2 for D (6 bases). Trimming removed 4 bases at V and 2 bases at J, with 18 bases between. Germline CDR1 is SGHVS and CDR2 is FQNEAQ. This CDR3 contains 16 residues.

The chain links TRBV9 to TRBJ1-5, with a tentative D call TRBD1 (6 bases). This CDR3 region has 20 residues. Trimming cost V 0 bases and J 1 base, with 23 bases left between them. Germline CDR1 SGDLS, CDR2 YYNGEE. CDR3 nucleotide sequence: TGTGCCAGCAGCGTAGTTGGACTCAGTTCCGGGGGGCGCAGCAATCAGCCCCAGCATTTT. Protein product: CASSVVGLSSGGRSNQPQHF.

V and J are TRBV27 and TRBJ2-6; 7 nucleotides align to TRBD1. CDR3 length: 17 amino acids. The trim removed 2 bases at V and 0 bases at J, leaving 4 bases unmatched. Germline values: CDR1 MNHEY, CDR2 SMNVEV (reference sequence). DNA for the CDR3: TGTGCCAGCAGTTTAGCGACAGGGAGCTCTGGGGCCAACGTCCTGACTTTC. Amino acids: CASSLATGSSGANVLTF.

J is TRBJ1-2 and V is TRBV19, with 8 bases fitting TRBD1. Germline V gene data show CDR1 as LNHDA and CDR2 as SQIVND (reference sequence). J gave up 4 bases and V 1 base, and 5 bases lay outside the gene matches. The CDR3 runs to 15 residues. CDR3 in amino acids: CASSIGQQGGYGYTF. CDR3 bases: TGTGCCAGTAGTATAGGCCAACAGGGGGGCTATGGCTACACCTTC.